This TCR beta chain was sequenced in a study of PD-L1 blockade in urothelial cancer. As for the study in general: Prior chemotherapy regimens per patient numbered 0 to 3.

Trimming left V 0 bases short and J 2 bases short, with 11 bases between. The CDR3 has 15 amino acids. Per germline, CDR1 KGHSH and CDR2 LQKENI. Study observations and caveats: Better survival was predicted when blood TCR clonality before treatment fell below the median.

Clones were sequenced by immunoSEQ multiplex PCR, and TCRdb holds only the in-frame ones, with some missing. In the table there are tens of thousands of clones, 60% to 80% of which are singletons. A remark on this clone: Its specificity is unknown.

The TCR comes from a man in his 70s with urothelial cancer. The sequenced sample was PBMCs, obtained around atezolizumab (anti-PD-L1) treatment. The V and J genes are TRBV18 and TRBJ2-7; a possible D gene is TRBD2 (6 bases). In DNA form, the CDR3 reads TGTGCCAGCTCACCACCGGGACTGAGAACCTACGAGCAGTACTTC. As protein: CASSPPGLRTYEQYF.